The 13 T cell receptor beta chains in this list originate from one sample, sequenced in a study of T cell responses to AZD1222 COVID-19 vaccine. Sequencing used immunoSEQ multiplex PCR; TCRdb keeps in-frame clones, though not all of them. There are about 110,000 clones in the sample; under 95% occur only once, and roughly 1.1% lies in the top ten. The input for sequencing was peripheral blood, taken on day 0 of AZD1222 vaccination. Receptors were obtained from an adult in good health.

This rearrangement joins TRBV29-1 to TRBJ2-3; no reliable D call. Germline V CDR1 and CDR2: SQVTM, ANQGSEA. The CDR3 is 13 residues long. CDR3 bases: TGCAGTATTGATTGGGAATCCACAGATACGCAGTATTTT. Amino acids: CSIDWESTDTQYF.

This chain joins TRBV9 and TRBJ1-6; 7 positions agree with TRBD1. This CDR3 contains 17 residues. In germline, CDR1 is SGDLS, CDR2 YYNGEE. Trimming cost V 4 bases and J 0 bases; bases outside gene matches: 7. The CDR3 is CASSTGQNSSYNSPLHF. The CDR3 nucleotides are TGTGCCAGCAGCACGGGACAGAATAGCTCCTATAATTCACCCCTCCACTTT.

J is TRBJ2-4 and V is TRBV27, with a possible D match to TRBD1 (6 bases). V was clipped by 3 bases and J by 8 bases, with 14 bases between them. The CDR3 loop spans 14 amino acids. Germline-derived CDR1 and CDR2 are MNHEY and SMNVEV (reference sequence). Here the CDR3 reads CASSLWAGVDIQYF. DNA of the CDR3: TGTGCCAGCAGTTTGTGGGCAGGGGTAGACATTCAGTACTTC.

CDR3 bases: TGTGCCAGCAGCTTAGCTAACTATGGCTACACCTTC. It encodes CASSLANYGYTF. The chain is built from TRBV5-8 and TRBJ1-2, with no clear D. The CDR3 spans 12 residues. V lost 2 bases, J lost 0 bases, and 2 bases lay in between. The germline gives CDR1 SGHTS, CDR2 YDEGEE.

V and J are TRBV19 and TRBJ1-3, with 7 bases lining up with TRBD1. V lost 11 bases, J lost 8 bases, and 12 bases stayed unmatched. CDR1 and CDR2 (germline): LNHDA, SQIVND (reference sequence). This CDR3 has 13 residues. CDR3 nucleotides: TGTGCCGGCCGGGACAGCCCGAGGGACACCATATATTTT. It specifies CAGRDSPRDTIYF. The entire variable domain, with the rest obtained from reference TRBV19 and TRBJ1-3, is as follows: DGGITQSPKYLFRKEGQNVTLSCEQNLNHDAMYWYRQDPGQGLRLIYYSQIVNDFQKGDIAEGYSVSREKKESFPLTVTSAQKNPTAFYLCAGRDSPRDTIYFGEGSWLTVV.

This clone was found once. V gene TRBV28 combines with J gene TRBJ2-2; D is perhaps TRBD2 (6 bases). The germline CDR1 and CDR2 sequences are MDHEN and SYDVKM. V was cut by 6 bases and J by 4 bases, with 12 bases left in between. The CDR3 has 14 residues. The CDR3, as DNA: TGTGCCAGCAGGGGGGGACCGACCACCGGGGAGCTGTTTTTT. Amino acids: CASRGGPTTGELFF.

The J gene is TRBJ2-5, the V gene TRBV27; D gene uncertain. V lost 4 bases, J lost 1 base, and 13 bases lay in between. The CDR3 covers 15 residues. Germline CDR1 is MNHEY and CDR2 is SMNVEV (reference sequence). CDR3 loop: CASSSRLGSQETQYF. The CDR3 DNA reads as TGTGCCAGCAGTTCCCGTTTAGGGTCCCAAGAGACCCAGTACTTC.

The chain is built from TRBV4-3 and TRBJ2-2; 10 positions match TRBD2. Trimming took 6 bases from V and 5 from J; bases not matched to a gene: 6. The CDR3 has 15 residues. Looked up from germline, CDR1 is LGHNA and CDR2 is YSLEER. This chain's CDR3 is CASRSSGRSTGELFF. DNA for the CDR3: TGCGCCAGCAGATCTAGCGGGAGATCTACCGGGGAGCTGTTTTTT.

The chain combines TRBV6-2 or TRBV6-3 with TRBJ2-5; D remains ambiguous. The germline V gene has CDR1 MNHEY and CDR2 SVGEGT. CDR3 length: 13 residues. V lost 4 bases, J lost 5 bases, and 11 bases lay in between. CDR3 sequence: CASSWSGEETQYF. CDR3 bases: TGTGCCAGCAGTTGGTCAGGAGAGGAGACCCAGTACTTC.

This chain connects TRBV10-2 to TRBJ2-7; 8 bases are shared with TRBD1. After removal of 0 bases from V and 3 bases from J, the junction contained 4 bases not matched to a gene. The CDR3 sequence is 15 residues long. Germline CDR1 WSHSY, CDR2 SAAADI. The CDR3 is CASSESTGARYEQYF. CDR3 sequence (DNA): TGCGCCAGCAGTGAGTCGACAGGGGCGCGCTACGAGCAGTACTTC.

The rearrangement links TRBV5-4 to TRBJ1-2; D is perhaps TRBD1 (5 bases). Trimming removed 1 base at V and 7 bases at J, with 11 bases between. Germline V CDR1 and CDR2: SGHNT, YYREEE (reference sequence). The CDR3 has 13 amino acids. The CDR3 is CASSLSGRSGYTF. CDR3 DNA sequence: TGTGCCAGCAGCTTGTCAGGGCGGAGTGGCTACACCTTC.

The CDR3 reads CSVTRDVETQYF. DNA for the CDR3: TGCAGCGTTACTAGAGATGTGGAGACCCAGTACTTC. The chain couples TRBV29-1 to TRBJ2-5; a possible D gene is TRBD2 (5 bases). The V gene lost 5 bases and the J gene lost 5 bases, with 12 bases spanning the gap. Germline values: CDR1 SQVTM, CDR2 ANQGSEA. The CDR3 extends over 12 amino acids.

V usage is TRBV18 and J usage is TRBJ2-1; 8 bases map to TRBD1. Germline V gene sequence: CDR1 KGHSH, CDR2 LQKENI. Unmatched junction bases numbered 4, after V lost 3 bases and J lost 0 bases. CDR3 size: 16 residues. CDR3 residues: CASSPPTGGSYNEQFF. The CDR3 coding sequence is TGTGCCAGCTCACCCCCCACAGGGGGCTCCTACAATGAGCAGTTCTTC.